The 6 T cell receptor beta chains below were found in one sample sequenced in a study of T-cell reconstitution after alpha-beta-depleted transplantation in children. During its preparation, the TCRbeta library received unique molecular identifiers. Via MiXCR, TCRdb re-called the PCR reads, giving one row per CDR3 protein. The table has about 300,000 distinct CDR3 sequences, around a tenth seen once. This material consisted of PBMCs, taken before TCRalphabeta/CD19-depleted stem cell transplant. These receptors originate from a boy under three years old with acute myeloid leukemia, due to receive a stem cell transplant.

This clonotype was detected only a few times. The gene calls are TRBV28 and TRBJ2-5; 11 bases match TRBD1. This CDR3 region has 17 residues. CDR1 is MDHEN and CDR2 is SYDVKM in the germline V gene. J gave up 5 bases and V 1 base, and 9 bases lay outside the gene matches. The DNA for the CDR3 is TGTGCCAGCAGTTTATTGCGGACAGGGGGCTTTGGGGAGACCCAGTACTTC. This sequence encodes CASSLLRTGGFGETQYF.

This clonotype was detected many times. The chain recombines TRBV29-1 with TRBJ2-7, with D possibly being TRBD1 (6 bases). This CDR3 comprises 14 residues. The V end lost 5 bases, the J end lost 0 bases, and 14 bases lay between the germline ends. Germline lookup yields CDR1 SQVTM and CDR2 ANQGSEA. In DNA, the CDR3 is TGCAGCGTTTACTCGACAGGTAGCTCCTACGAGCAGTACTTC. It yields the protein CSVYSTGSSYEQYF.

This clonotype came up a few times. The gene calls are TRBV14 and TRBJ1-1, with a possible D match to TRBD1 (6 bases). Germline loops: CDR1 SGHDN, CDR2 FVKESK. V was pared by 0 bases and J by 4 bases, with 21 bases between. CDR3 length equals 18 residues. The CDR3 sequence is CASSQDPRDIWGATEAFF. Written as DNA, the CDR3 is TGTGCCAGCAGCCAAGATCCGAGGGACATCTGGGGGGCCACTGAAGCTTTCTTT.

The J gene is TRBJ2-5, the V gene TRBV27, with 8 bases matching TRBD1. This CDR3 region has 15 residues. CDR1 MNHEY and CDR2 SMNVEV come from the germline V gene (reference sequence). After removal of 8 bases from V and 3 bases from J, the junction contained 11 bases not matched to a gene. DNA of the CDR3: TGTGCCAGCCGCCGGGACAGGAGAATGGAAGAGACCCAGTACTTC. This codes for CASRRDRRMEETQYF.

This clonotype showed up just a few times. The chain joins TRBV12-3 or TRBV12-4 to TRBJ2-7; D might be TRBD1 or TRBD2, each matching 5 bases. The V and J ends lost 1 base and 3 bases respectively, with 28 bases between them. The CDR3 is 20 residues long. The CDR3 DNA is TGTGCCAGCAGTTTAGTGTTCCGGGGCTCACGTTACGTGTCGGGCTACGAGCAGTACTTC. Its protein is CASSLVFRGSRYVSGYEQYF.

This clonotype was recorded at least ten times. The CDR3 here is CASSLELQGFNEQFF. CDR3 bases: TGTGCCAGCAGCTTAGAGTTACAGGGGTTCAATGAGCAGTTCTTC. The chain joins TRBV7-3 to TRBJ2-1; 7 bases are shared with TRBD1. V gave up 2 bases and J gave up 6 bases; unmatched junction bases: 7. The germline V gene encodes CDR1 SGHTA and CDR2 FQGTGA. The CDR3 extends over 15 amino acids.